These T cell receptor beta chains were read from a single sample in a study of shared clonotypes between healthy human individuals. Using immunoSEQ multiplex PCR, the repertoire was profiled, and TCRdb retains in-frame clones only, with some absent. Here the sample spans around 430,000 clones, around 79% being singletons. The sequencing sample was made of PBMCs. The receptors originated from a woman in her forties in good health. Some clones in this sample may be carry-over from other donors' samples. CDR3s include the opening cysteine and the closing phenylalanine or tryptophan. The D gene is left open where the match is weak. The size field is filled for only some rows; it gives once, few, many or a size class.

abundance | j_gene | v_gene | d_gene | CDR3nt | CDR3aa
NA | TRBJ2-6 | TRBV27 | NA | TGTGCCAGCAGTAACAGAGCTGGGGCCAACGTCCTGACTTTC | CASSNRAGANVLTF
NA | TRBJ2-6 | TRBV6-4 | NA | TGTGCCAGCAGTGACTCTAGCTCTGGGGCCAACGTCCTGACTTTC | CASSDSSSGANVLTF
NA | TRBJ1-2 | TRBV2 | TRBD1 | TGTGCCAGCAGTGCGCCGGGACAGGGGGTCACTAACTATGGCTACACCTTC | CASSAPGQGVTNYGYTF
NA | TRBJ2-3 | TRBV7-2 | TRBD1 | TGTGCCAGCAGCTCCAACAGGGGAGATACGCAGTATTTT | CASSSNRGDTQYF
NA | TRBJ1-2 | TRBV11-2 | NA | TGTGCCAGCAGCTTAGAGGGCGCAGGTTATGGCTACACCTTC | CASSLEGAGYGYTF
NA | TRBJ2-7 | TRBV4-2 | NA | TGTGCCAGCAGCCAAGAAGTCGAGGACAGCTCCTACGAGCAGTACTTC | CASSQEVEDSSYEQYF
NA | TRBJ2-2 | TRBV28 | NA | TGTGCCAGCAGCCCTCCGGACAGAACCGGGGAGCTGTTTTTT | CASSPPDRTGELFF
NA | TRBJ1-2 | TRBV30 | NA | TGTGCCTGGAGTGTCCAGGGCTATGGCTACACCTTC | CAWSVQGYGYTF
NA | TRBJ2-1 | TRBV7-2 | NA | TGTGCCAGCAGCTTCGCCGGGCCCTACAATGAGCAGTTCTTC | CASSFAGPYNEQFF
NA | TRBJ2-1 | TRBV19 | TRBD2 | TGTGCCAGTAGCGCGGGGGGGCCTGAGCAGTTCTTC | CASSAGGPEQFF
NA | TRBJ1-4 | TRBV11-2 | NA | TGTGCCAGCAGCTTAGACTCCGGGTACCTCGAAAAACTGTTTTTT | CASSLDSGYLEKLFF
NA | TRBJ2-7 | TRBV2 | TRBD1 | TGTGCCAGCAGTGTAACGACAGGGTTCGGCGAGCAGTACTTC | CASSVTTGFGEQYF
NA | TRBJ2-1 | TRBV27 | NA | TGTGCCAGCACCTGGAGTGGGAGTGGCAATGAGCAGTTCTTC | CASTWSGSGNEQFF
once | TRBJ2-3 | TRBV11-2 | TRBD2 | TGTGCCAGCGACCTAGCCGGGGGGGGACTAGCGGGAGTGGATACGCAGTATTTT | CASDLAGGGLAGVDTQYF
many | TRBJ2-3 | TRBV10-1 | TRBD2 | TGCGCCAGCAGTGATGCTAGCGGGACGGATACGCAGTATTTT | CASSDASGTDTQYF
NA | TRBJ2-7 | TRBV4-2 | NA | TGTGCCAGCAGCCAAGATAGTAGCGGCCGGGAGCAGTACTTC | CASSQDSSGREQYF
NA | TRBJ2-3 | TRBV2 | TRBD2 | TGTGCCAGCAGTTCTACCTGGACTAGCGAAACCCCTATCCCTAGCACAGATACGCAGTATTTT | CASSSTWTSETPIPSTDTQYF
NA | TRBJ2-1 | TRBV4-1 | TRBD1 | TGCGCCAGCAGCCAAGGGGACAGGGGTCGGAGGAATGAGCAGTTCTTC | CASSQGDRGRRNEQFF
few | TRBJ1-1 | TRBV30 | TRBD1 | TGTGCCGGGGACAGGGGAGGAAGCACTGAAGCTTTCTTT | CAGDRGGSTEAFF
few | TRBJ2-4 | TRBV5-1 | NA | TGCGCCAGCAGCTTGGCCGCGGCGTCGGTGAACATTCAGTACTTC | CASSLAAASVNIQYF
NA | TRBJ1-2 | TRBV9 | NA | TGTGCCAGCAGCGTTGGGGCGTTGGACTATGGCTACACCTTC | CASSVGALDYGYTF
NA | TRBJ2-3 | TRBV10-3 | NA | TGTGCCATCAGTGAGTCGAGGGGGGGAGGGCCTGGCTCAGGCACAGATACGCAGTATTTT | CAISESRGGGPGSGTDTQYF
NA | TRBJ2-3 | TRBV12-5 | NA | TGTGCTAGTGGTCCATCTGGCACAGATACGCAGTATTTT | CASGPSGTDTQYF
once | TRBJ2-7 | TRBV5-5 | NA | TGTGCCAGCAGCTTGGATTTAGCGGCCCCCTACGAGCAGTACTTC | CASSLDLAAPYEQYF
NA | TRBJ2-5 | TRBV28 | TRBD2 | TGTGCCAGCAGTATCCCTCACAGCGGGAGGGCCCGGAAGACCCAGTACTTC | CASSIPHSGRARKTQYF
NA | TRBJ2-1 | TRBV28 | NA | TGTGCCAGCAGGATAGGGCACAATGAGCAGTTCTTC | CASRIGHNEQFF
once | TRBJ2-7 | TRBV19 | NA | TGTGCCAGTAGTATAAGCATAGGAGCCTACGAGCAGTACTTC | CASSISIGAYEQYF
NA | TRBJ1-4 | TRBV4-1 | NA | TGCGCCAGCAGCCGCGGAACTAGTGCCGACGAAAAACTGTTTTTT | CASSRGTSADEKLFF
NA | TRBJ2-3 | TRBV11-2 | NA | TGTGCCAGCAGCCGTAGCGGCAGCACAGATACGCAGTATTTT | CASSRSGSTDTQYF
once | TRBJ1-2 | TRBV9 | TRBD1 | TGTGCCAGCAGCGTAGATATCGGACAGGGCAACTATGGCTACACCTTC | CASSVDIGQGNYGYTF
once | TRBJ2-7 | TRBV6-5 | NA | TGTGCCAGCAGTTACTCCGGGCTCCGTAACTACGAGCAGTACTTC | CASSYSGLRNYEQYF
NA | TRBJ1-1 | TRBV7-9 | NA | TGTGCCAGCAGCCCCCACAGAATTAACACTGAAGCTTTCTTT | CASSPHRINTEAFF
NA | TRBJ1-3 | TRBV2 | TRBD1 | TGTGCCAGCAGCCCGGGACAGGGCTCTGGAAACACCATATATTTT | CASSPGQGSGNTIYF
NA | TRBJ2-7 | TRBV27 | TRBD2 | TGTGCCAGCAGTCCGCTCGCTAGCGGGAGATACGAGCAGTACTTC | CASSPLASGRYEQYF
NA | TRBJ2-7 | TRBV28 | NA | TGTGCCACCCTCGAAGCCGGGGCCCACTCCTACGAGCAGTACTTC | CATLEAGAHSYEQYF
NA | TRBJ2-7 | TRBV25-1 | NA | TGTGCCAGCAGTGAATCCCTCCTCCTATCCCCCGGGCAGTACTTC | CASSESLLLSPGQYF
NA | TRBJ2-6 | TRBV18 | TRBD2 | TGTGCCAGCTCACCCTCTAGCGGGACGAACTCTGGGGCCAACGTCCTGACTTTC | CASSPSSGTNSGANVLTF
NA | TRBJ2-1 | TRBV7-9 | TRBD1 | TGTGCCAGCAGCCATTTCGACAGGGGCGCCTACAATGAGCAGTTCTTC | CASSHFDRGAYNEQFF
NA | TRBJ2-7 | TRBV28 | NA | TGTGCCAGCAGTTCTCCCCTGAGGGGCCCCTACGAGCAGTACTTC | CASSSPLRGPYEQYF
NA | TRBJ2-1 | TRBV10-3 | NA | TGTGCCATCAGTGATCTGGCTGCCGATGAGCAGTTCTTC | CAISDLAADEQFF
once | TRBJ1-3 | TRBV9 | NA | TGTGCCAGCAGCGAATACAGGGGAAACACCATATATTTT | CASSEYRGNTIYF
NA | TRBJ2-7 | TRBV27 | TRBD2 | TGTGCCAGCAGGGGGCTAGCGGGGGCTACCTACGAGCAGTACTTC | CASRGLAGATYEQYF
NA | TRBJ2-1 | TRBV27 | TRBD2 | TGTGCCAGCAGCGTACTAGCGGGTGTTTCCTACAATGAGCAGTTCTTC | CASSVLAGVSYNEQFF
few | TRBJ2-4 | TRBV28 | TRBD1 | TGTGCCAGCAGTGTTACCGGGACAGGGGGTATCATTCAGTACTTC | CASSVTGTGGIIQYF
NA | TRBJ1-5 | TRBV2 | NA | TGTGCCAGCAGTGATGGAGGTCAGGGGCCCCAGCATTTT | CASSDGGQGPQHF
NA | TRBJ2-7 | TRBV27 | NA | TGTGCCACCTCTGAGGCTAGCTCCCCCTACGAGCAGTACTTC | CATSEASSPYEQYF
NA | TRBJ2-3 | TRBV12-2 | NA | TGTGCAAGTCGCTCCACCGGATATAGCACAGATACGCAGTATTTT | CASRSTGYSTDTQYF
NA | TRBJ1-4 | TRBV6-1 | NA | TGTGCCAGCAGTGTCGTGGACAGCCTAATTGAAAAACTGTTTTTT | CASSVVDSLIEKLFF
NA | TRBJ2-1 | TRBV4-2 | NA | TGTGCCAGCAGCCAGGGAGGCGGGGTTGAGCAGTTCTTC | CASSQGGGVEQFF
NA | TRBJ2-5 | TRBV6-5 | TRBD2 | TGTGCCAGCAGCCGAGCGGGGCTCCGAGAGACCCAGTACTTC | CASSRAGLRETQYF
NA | TRBJ2-7 | TRBV6-5 | TRBD2 | TGTGCCAGCAGTTACCGGGAGGGATCCTACGAGCAGTACTTC | CASSYREGSYEQYF